One and the same sample provided the 8 T cell receptor beta chains below, sequenced in a study of shared clonotypes between healthy human individuals. Some clones are missing from TCRdb's copy, which holds only in-frame ones; the method was immunoSEQ multiplex PCR. The data contain roughly 2.5 million clones, more than 80% of them singletons. Sequenced input: naive CD4+ T cells sorted from blood. The subset here: CD45RA+ positively selected. Source of these receptors: a man aged 18 to 29 in good health.

The V and J genes are TRBV29-1 and TRBJ2-4, with 8 positions matching TRBD2. CDR3 size: 12 residues. Germline V gene lookup returns CDR1 SQVTM and CDR2 ANQGSEA. The ends lost 6 bases at V and 7 bases at J; junction bases unmatched: 5. The CDR3: CSVGQRGNIQYF. The CDR3 coding sequence is TGCAGCGTCGGACAGCGGGGGAACATTCAGTACTTC.

J is TRBJ2-7 and V is TRBV7-8, with 8 bases lining up with TRBD2. This CDR3 spans 17 amino acids. V shed 0 bases, J shed 2 bases, and the junction held 9 bases outside the gene matches. Germline assignment: CDR1 SGHVS and CDR2 FQNEAQ. CDR3 coding DNA: TGTGCCAGCAGCTTAGCGGTCGCACTAGCGGATACCTACGAGCAGTACTTC. It translates to CASSLAVALADTYEQYF.

The chain couples TRBV27 to TRBJ2-5; D tentatively reads TRBD1 or TRBD2 (6 bases each). The DNA end is more similar to TRBJ2-7, so the J call may be wrong. This CDR3 contains 13 residues. CDR1 is MNHEY, CDR2 SMNVEV, per germline (reference sequence). For the CDR3, the DNA is TGTGCCAGCAGTTGGCAGGGGAGGTACGAGCAGTACTTC. Encoded protein: CASSWQGRYEQYF.

The chain joins TRBV5-1 to TRBJ1-2; no firm D call. CDR3 length equals 14 residues. The germline CDR1 and CDR2 sequences are SGHRS and YFSETQ. The ends were cut back, 0 bases at V and 4 bases at J, with 10 bases in the middle. Here the CDR3 reads CASSLERSGYGYTF. The CDR3 DNA is TGCGCCAGCAGCTTGGAAAGGTCGGGCTATGGCTACACCTTC.

The rearrangement links TRBV5-8 to TRBJ2-1, with D uncertain. This CDR3 has 17 amino acids. CDR1 and CDR2 (germline): SGHTS, YDEGEE. Deletions cut 0 bases from V and 4 bases from J, with 17 bases between. The DNA of the CDR3 is TGTGCCAGCAGCTTGGTATATGGTGAAGGGATATACAATGAGCAGTTCTTC. This gives the protein CASSLVYGEGIYNEQFF.

Regarding this clone: Other nucleotide sequences from this sample produce the same CDR3. This CDR3 is CASSRLAGTYEQYF. CDR3 nucleotide sequence: TGTGCCAGCAGCCGGCTAGCGGGAACCTACGAGCAGTACTTC. V is TRBV6-5 and J is TRBJ2-7; TRBD2 aligns across 9 bases. The trim removed 6 bases at V and 2 bases at J, leaving 5 bases unmatched. The CDR3 is 14 amino acids. CDR1 and CDR2 (germline): MNHEY, SVGAGI.

This chain joins TRBV5-1 and TRBJ2-1; 9 nucleotides agree with TRBD2. V was clipped by 4 bases and J by 9 bases; unmatched bases: 17. The CDR3 totals 17 residues. Germline CDR1 SGHRS, CDR2 YFSETQ. CDR3 in amino acids: CASSIAFGGRAGGEQFF. The CDR3 nucleotides are TGCGCCAGCAGCATTGCGTTCGGCGGGAGGGCCGGGGGTGAGCAGTTCTTC.

The chain links TRBV5-1 to TRBJ1-1; no definite D call. CDR3 length equals 14 residues. Germline loops: CDR1 SGHRS, CDR2 YFSETQ. V shed 2 bases and J shed 0 bases, with 8 bases lying between them. The CDR3 sequence is CASSFIAMNTEAFF. The DNA of the CDR3 is TGCGCCAGCAGCTTTATTGCGATGAACACTGAAGCTTTCTTT.